This T cell receptor beta chain was identified in a study of CD8 T cells in Susac syndrome. Study information: Within the sequenced group of Susac syndrome patients, six showed active disease and 8 or 9 were in remission.

This CDR3 spans 13 amino acids. Trimming took 0 bases from V and 4 from J, leaving 7 bases between them. Germline lookup yields CDR1 SGHDT and CDR2 YYEEEE. This clonotype was observed once. As yet, its antigen is unknown. Findings of the study overall: As the study acknowledged, the number of individuals in its TCR sequencing and HLA analysis was relatively small.

Random hexamers were used to reverse transcribe the RNA input (about 0.45 to 1 ug). The immunoSEQ assay covered 54 Vbeta and 13 Jbeta segments for CDR3. TCRdb used MiXCR to reprocess the immunoSEQ multiplex PCR reads, holding one entry per CDR3 protein. The table shows hundreds of thousands of distinct CDR3 sequences, with 85% to 95% occurring only once. The study sequenced TCR beta in blood CD8+ and CD4+ T cells. The chain joins TRBV5-6 to TRBJ1-2; D gene unclear. Sequenced: CD4+ T cells from PBMCs. The source of this sequence is a human donor with Susac syndrome. CDR3 protein: CASSLEGTYGYTF. The DNA for the CDR3 is TGTGCCAGCAGCTTGGAAGGAACCTATGGCTACACCTTC.